This TCR beta chain was retrieved from a study of beta chain features in type 1 diabetes (dated by TCRdb to between 2018 and 2020). With regard to the full study: No differences in mean age, gender distribution, total cell number or subset yield were found between patients and healthy donors. A total of just under 110,000,000 sorted cells were examined across all samples, and RNA yield correlated strongly with the number of cells per subset. The study compared TCRB repertoires of sorted circulating CD4+ T cell subsets between recently diagnosed type 1 diabetes patients and matched healthy donors. Whereas all 30 or so donors provided naive and central memory subsets, regulatory and stem cell-like memory subsets were isolated from just 8 patients and roughly 8 healthy donors.

The High Capacity cDNA Reverse Transcription Kit was used to reverse transcribe all of the isolated RNA, meaning that expressed TCRB transcripts were what got sequenced. Naive, central memory and regulatory T cell samples underwent deep immunoSEQ sequencing, averaging around 3.7 million total reads per sample. Sorted cells were lysed in RLT buffer and RNA was extracted with DNase-treated RNeasy Micro or Mini kits, depending on cell number. To prevent cross-contamination, every cell subset was processed on its own, while patient and healthy donor samples were processed together. The immunoSEQ multiplex PCR was used to amplify TCRB sequences from cDNA, generating 87-bp fragments that spanned the CDR3 region. Sequencing of the amplicons was done on the Illumina HiSeq platform. Per the source publication's procedure: Synthetic template baselines were used to correct PCR bias computationally, reads within Hamming distance 2 were collapsed together, and singletons that could not be merged were discarded. Reads were aligned against IMGT to assign V, D and J genes, CDR3 length and insertions or deletions at six rearrangement sites. Within each subset, clonotype counts were normalized to sorted cell number, after which true diversity and Gini coefficients were computed with the tcR R package. Repertoire sharing was quantified using the overlap coefficient calculated on TCRB nucleotide sequences. TCRdb mirrors the immuneACCESS table, restricted to in-frame sequences. Some clones are absent from its copies; in checked studies, under half trace to an unresolved V gene, and the reason for the others is unknown. The V and J calls and clone size come from that table; D and trimming were worked out from the DNA. Recorded for this sample are 20,000 to 25,000 clones; 55% to 75% of them occurred a single time. Roughly 2% of the sample is in the top ten clones.

The paper's findings and limits, for the study overall: Only small numbers of individuals were included in the HLA sub-analyses, which left unresolved whether HLA type had any influence on TCRB rearrangement. Because cDNA rather than genomic DNA was sequenced, highly expressing activated cells could have been over-represented, although no difference in activation and CD3 levels was found between groups. A moderate but significant shortening of TCRB CDR3 length was observed in type 1 diabetes patients in all four CD4+ subsets. PCR might favor shorter templates, but patient and control samples were amplified and corrected together, so any skew would affect both groups equally. Naive, central memory and regulatory TCRB repertoires appeared more similar among patients than among healthy donors. Fewer insertions and more nucleotide deletions at VDJ recombination sites were observed in patients with type 1 diabetes, implying thymic rearrangement abnormalities.

Trimming removed 6 bases from V and 4 bases from J, leaving 16 bases between the germline ends. The CDR3 runs 14 residues from the cysteine to the phenylalanine. Only the CDR3 region is kept as DNA, spanning 42 bases read in frame from base 1. CDR1 and CDR2 were assigned from the germline V gene as SQVTM and ANQGSEA. Each donor gave one peripheral blood draw, approximately 0.11 L on average, collected into heparinised tubes. Using a panel that included CD45RO, CCR7, CD25, CD127, CD95 and CD27, naive, central memory, regulatory and stem cell-like memory CD4+ T cells were sorted on a BD FACSAria II. Every sorted population had a purity above 98%. PBMCs were isolated right away by Lymphoprep density gradient centrifugation and were stained directly, without culture. So that batch effects would be minimized, each experiment stained and sorted samples in pairs, pairing one healthy donor with one patient.

A word on this clone: The antigen this receptor binds is unknown. No base quality information exists; no much larger clone differs at one position.

The rearranged segments are TRBV29-1 and TRBJ2-1; possibly the D gene is TRBD2, per 6 matching bases. This receptor was identified in a woman between 40 and 50 years old in good health. Sequenced input: Tregs from blood. The sample's cell subset or site, from its label and the paper: regulatory CD4+ T cells. The CDR3 sequence is CSVVDSAGYNEQFF. The sequenced DNA: TGCAGCGTAGTCGACAGTGCGGGGTACAATGAGCAGTTCTTC.